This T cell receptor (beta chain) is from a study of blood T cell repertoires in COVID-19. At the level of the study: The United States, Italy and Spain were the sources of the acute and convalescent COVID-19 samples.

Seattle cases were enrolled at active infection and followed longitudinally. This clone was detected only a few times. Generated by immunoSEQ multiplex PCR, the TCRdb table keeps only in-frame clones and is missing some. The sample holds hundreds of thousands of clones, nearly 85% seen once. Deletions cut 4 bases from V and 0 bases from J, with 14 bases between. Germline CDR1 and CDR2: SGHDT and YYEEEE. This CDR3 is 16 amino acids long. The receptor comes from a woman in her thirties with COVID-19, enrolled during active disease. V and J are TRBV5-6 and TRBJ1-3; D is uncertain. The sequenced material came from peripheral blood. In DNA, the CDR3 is TGTGCCAGCAGCCTAACTCTTTACAGCTCTGGAAACACCATATATTTT. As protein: CASSLTLYSSGNTIYF.